This passage covers 23 T cell receptor beta chains from one sample sequenced in a study of Tregs in tolerant kidney transplant recipients (dated by TCRdb to the late 2010s). The method was the immunoSEQ multiplex PCR assay. Not all clones reach the TCRdb copy of this immuneACCESS table, which keeps in-frame sequences only. Checked studies attribute under half of the gap to unresolved V genes and leave the rest unexplained. The sample table gives approximately 24,000 clones. Over 4% of the sample is taken by the ten largest. The time point label, read with the paper, signifies: 6 months after combined kidney and bone marrow transplant. The transplants used related donors along with nonmyeloablative bone marrow transplantation, and in the human trials mixed chimerism was transient. Sequences were derived from CD4+ T cells from blood (PBMCs), sampled 6 months after the transplant. These receptors were collected from a human patient who received a combined kidney and bone marrow transplant. Donor T cells from the graft may be present among the T cells after a transplant.

A note on this clone: The read finishes 3 residues shy of the CDR3 end, and the germline J gene is used to complete it. V and J are TRBV20-1 and TRBJ1-2; D remains ambiguous. The CDR3 extends over 14 amino acids. Germline CDR1 reads DFQATT; CDR2 reads SNEGSKA (reference sequence). Partial CDR3 DNA: TGCAGTGCTGAGGAGGGCTTTCCCTCTGAAGGC. Protein sequence: CSAEEGFPSEG. The complete CDR3 sequence is CSAEEGFPSEGYTF.

A note on this clone: The read falls 3 residues short of the CDR3 end, and the missing part is taken from the germline J gene. The V and J genes are TRBV7-7 and TRBJ2-3; D perhaps matches TRBD2 (6 bases). V lost 3 bases and J 0 bases, leaving 10 bases between the germline ends. The CDR3 has 15 amino acids. The V gene's germline CDR1 is SSHAT and CDR2 FNYEAQ (reference sequence). The CDR3 region is CASSFRGTSTDTQYF. The DNA read from the CDR3 is TGTGCCAGCAGCTTTAGAGGGACTAGCACAGATACG.

As for this clone: Sequencing ends 3 residues short of the CDR3 end; the germline J gene provides the rest. The gene calls are TRBV6-2 or TRBV6-3 and TRBJ2-7; D possibly corresponds to TRBD1 (7 bases). This CDR3 has 13 residues. Germline CDR1 reads MNHEY; CDR2 reads SVGEGT. Between the trimmed V and J ends, which lost 6 bases and 4 bases, there was a span of 13 bases. The DNA read from the CDR3 is TGTGCCAGCAGCATACAGGGGAGGTACGAG. This codes for CASSIQGRYE. The full CDR3 sequence reads CASSIQGRYEQYF.

Of note for this clone: The read ends 3 residues shy of where the CDR3 ends; the end is completed using the germline J gene. V gene TRBV18 combines with J gene TRBJ1-2; TRBD1 might be the D (6 bases). Germline values: CDR1 KGHSH, CDR2 LQKENI. The CDR3 sequence is 15 residues long. The germline V and J ends were trimmed by 0 bases and 3 bases, with 11 bases remaining between them. CDR3 loop: CASSPPGWGHYGYTF. The CDR3 DNA, read in part, is TGTGCCAGCTCACCACCGGGCTGGGGGCACTATGGC.

Details on this clone: The CDR3 end lies 3 residues beyond the end of the read and is filled in from the germline J gene. This chain connects TRBV2 to TRBJ2-7; 7 nucleotides agree with TRBD1. Germline values: CDR1 SNHLY, CDR2 FYNNEI. J was trimmed by 0 bases and V by 3 bases; bases with no gene match: 2. This CDR3 contains 14 residues. CDR3 DNA (partial): TGTGCCAGCAGTGATAGGGGGCTCTCCTACGAG. This gives the protein CASSDRGLSYE. The CDR3 in full is CASSDRGLSYEQYF.

Comments on this clone: The read falls 3 residues short of the CDR3 end, and the missing part is taken from the germline J gene. This chain joins TRBV7-2 and TRBJ1-1; 11 bases fit TRBD1. V was clipped by 5 bases and J by 4 bases; unmatched bases: 3. This CDR3 is 14 amino acids long. CDR1 and CDR2 from the germline V gene are SGHTA and FQGNSA. The CDR3 sequence is CASSLGQGATEAFF. The covered CDR3 bases are TGTGCCAGCAGCCTTGGACAGGGGGCCACTGAA.

As for this clone: The DNA ends 3 residues before the CDR3 does, and the rest of the CDR3 is filled in from the germline J gene. The chain couples TRBV18 to TRBJ2-5; D is possibly TRBD1 (6 bases). V lost 3 bases, J lost 5 bases, and 16 bases lay in between. The CDR3 totals 15 residues. The germline gives CDR1 KGHSH, CDR2 LQKENI. The chain's CDR3 is CASSPTTGGGETQYF. The sequenced part of the CDR3 DNA is TGTGCCAGCTCACCCACGACAGGCGGCGGGGAGACC.

To note about this clone: The read terminates 3 residues ahead of where the CDR3 ends, so the germline J gene completes it. This chain uses TRBV6-2 or TRBV6-3 with TRBJ2-2, with D possibly being TRBD1 (5 bases). CDR1 and CDR2 from the germline V gene are MNHEY and SVGEGT. The CDR3 consists of 13 residues. With 11 bases removed from V and 0 bases from J, the gap between germline ends came to 10 bases. The CDR3 loop reads CAASDTNTGELFF. CDR3 bases read: TGTGCCGCATCGGACACGAACACCGGGGAG.

The CDR3 region is CASRDRPTDTQYF. The DNA read from the CDR3 is TGTGCCAGTCGGGACAGACCCACAGATACG. The chain employs TRBV6-2 or TRBV6-3 and TRBJ2-3; 7 nucleotides align to TRBD1. The missing CDR3 end, 3 residues past where the read stops, is filled in from the germline J gene. Germline CDR1 and CDR2: MNHEY and SVGEGT. The CDR3 is 13 residues long. V dropped 9 bases and J dropped 2; count of bases not matched to a gene: 5.

As regards this clone: From the germline J gene comes the end of the CDR3, since the read stops 3 residues before it. The gene calls are TRBV7-9 and TRBJ1-2; D might be TRBD1 (5 bases). Germline V gives CDR1 SEHNR, CDR2 FQNEAQ (reference sequence). This CDR3 comprises 15 residues. CDR3 DNA, as far as it was read: TGTGCCAGCAGCTTTGTCCCTGGCAGGGTAAAAGGC. It translates to CASSFVPGRVKG. The entire CDR3 sequence reads CASSFVPGRVKGYTF.

Details on this clone: The CDR3 extends 3 residues past the end of the read, so its final part is completed from the germline J gene. The rearrangement uses TRBV18 and TRBJ2-5, with TRBD1 as a possible D gene (5 bases). This CDR3 spans 16 amino acids. Germline CDR1 and CDR2: KGHSH and LQKENI. Trimming stripped 0 bases from V and 2 bases from J, with 13 bases between. CDR3 sequence: CASSPPWAQDQETQYF. The sequenced CDR3 bases are TGTGCCAGCTCACCACCGTGGGCACAGGATCAAGAGACC.

Concerning this clone: Read sequence stops 3 residues before the CDR3 end, and the germline J gene provides the missing end. This chain uses TRBV20-1 with TRBJ2-3, with 12 bases identical to TRBD2. V lost 6 bases and J lost 4; bases outside the gene matches: 11. Germline values: CDR1 DFQATT, CDR2 SNEGSKA (reference sequence). The CDR3 has 16 residues. The CDR3 DNA, read in part, is TGCAGTGCCGAAACCGGGACTAGCGGGCGCTCAGATACG. It encodes CSAETGTSGRSDT. The whole CDR3 region reads CSAETGTSGRSDTQYF.

Of note for this clone: The CDR3 goes on 3 residues after the read ends, and that part is filled in from the germline J gene. Other DNA sequences in the same sample also yield this CDR3. The chain links TRBV10-1 to TRBJ2-2; D gene uncertain. This CDR3 has 15 amino acids. The germline V and J ends were trimmed by 9 bases and 0 bases, with 14 bases remaining between them. CDR1 is WNHNN, CDR2 SYGVQD, per germline (reference sequence). CDR3 DNA (partial): TGCGCCAGTATGGAACATACTACGAACACCGGGGAG. Its translation is CASMEHTTNTGE. The whole CDR3 reads CASMEHTTNTGELFF.

Note on this clone: The read finishes 3 residues shy of the CDR3 end, and the germline J gene is used to complete it. The V gene is TRBV11-2, the J gene TRBJ1-2; D call uncertain. V was pared by 0 bases and J by 7 bases, with 9 bases between. The germline CDR1 and CDR2 sequences are SGHAT and FQNNGV. This CDR3 is built from 13 residues. The CDR3 loop is CASSLDRLRGYTF. The DNA read from the CDR3 is TGTGCCAGCAGCTTAGACAGGCTTCGTGGC.

With regard to this clone: The read ends 3 residues early relative to the CDR3; the germline J gene fills the gap. The rearrangement joins TRBV5-6 to TRBJ2-7; possibly TRBD1 for D (5 bases). The CDR3 contains 15 residues. V was trimmed by 2 bases and J by 2 bases, leaving 14 bases between them. Germline CDR1 is SGHDT and CDR2 is YYEEEE. The CDR3 reads CASSFWTPLPYEQYF. The sequenced part of the CDR3 DNA is TGTGCCAGCAGCTTCTGGACACCTCTCCCCTACGAG.

Note on this clone: The read is 3 residues too short to cover the CDR3 end, so that end is filled in from the germline J gene. The gene calls are TRBV6-2 or TRBV6-3 and TRBJ2-5, with D hard to call. V was clipped by 3 bases and J by 7 bases, with 9 bases between them. Germline loops: CDR1 MNHEY, CDR2 SVGEGT. The CDR3 extends over 12 amino acids. The CDR3 DNA, read in part, is TGTGCCAGCAGTTATCTGTACGGGACC. Encoded protein: CASSYLYGT. The complete CDR3 reads CASSYLYGTQYF.

With regard to this clone: The read ends 3 residues before the CDR3 terminus; that terminus is restored from the germline J gene. The chain couples TRBV7-2 to TRBJ1-5; perhaps TRBD1 as D (5 bases). Per germline, CDR1 SGHTA and CDR2 FQGNSA. V lost 2 bases to trimming and J lost 2 bases, with 7 bases between them. This CDR3 has 14 amino acids. CDR3 amino acids: CASSLRGGNQPQHF. CDR3 bases read: TGTGCCAGCAGCTTAAGGGGCGGCAATCAGCCC.

A word on this clone: Sequencing ends 3 residues short of the CDR3 end; the germline J gene provides the rest. This chain uses TRBV2 with TRBJ1-5; D is uncertain. The V gene's germline CDR1 is SNHLY and CDR2 FYNNEI. With 4 bases removed from V and 1 base from J, the gap between germline ends came to 8 bases. The CDR3 loop spans 14 amino acids. CDR3 amino acids: CASSAYQSNQPQHF. Incomplete CDR3 DNA: TGTGCCAGCAGTGCCTACCAAAGCAATCAGCCC.

About this clone: The sequenced fragment ends 3 residues before the CDR3 boundary, so the rest is inferred from the germline J gene. V gene TRBV19 combines with J gene TRBJ2-5; possible D gene TRBD2, 5 bases. The CDR3 is 13 amino acids. V gave up 5 bases and J gave up 7 bases, with 14 bases separating them. CDR1 and CDR2 from the germline V gene are LNHDA and SQIVND (reference sequence). This chain's CDR3 is CASSFSNRGTQYF. The CDR3 bases that were read are TGTGCCAGTAGTTTTTCGAACCGGGGGACC.

On this clone itself: From the germline J gene comes the end of the CDR3, since the read stops 3 residues before it. This rearrangement joins TRBV14 to TRBJ1-1, with 9 bases lining up with TRBD1. Germline CDR1 reads SGHDN; CDR2 reads FVKESK. The CDR3 contains 15 residues. The V segment lost 2 bases and the J segment 6 bases; nucleotides outside the gene matches: 7. The part of the CDR3 DNA that was read is TGTGCCAGCAGCCAAAGGGGAGGGACAGGGCCTGAA. This sequence encodes CASSQRGGTGPE. The complete CDR3 reads CASSQRGGTGPEAFF.

Note on this clone: The read gets to within 3 residues of the CDR3 end, and the germline J gene fills in the rest. This rearrangement joins TRBV29-1 to TRBJ1-1; 7 bases match TRBD1. Trimming removed 8 bases from V and 0 bases from J; junction bases left unmatched: 6. Germline V gene lookup returns CDR1 SQVTM and CDR2 ANQGSEA. There are 13 residues in the CDR3. CDR3 DNA, as far as it was read: TGCAGCACACGACAGGGAATGAACACTGAA. Protein sequence: CSTRQGMNTE. In full, the CDR3 is CSTRQGMNTEAFF.

Note on this clone: The read is 3 residues too short to cover the CDR3 end, so that end is filled in from the germline J gene. This chain connects TRBV2 to TRBJ1-2; TRBD1 matches 7 bases. J was trimmed by 6 bases and V by 5 bases; bases with no gene match: 6. Germline assignment: CDR1 SNHLY and CDR2 FYNNEI. The CDR3 extends over 13 amino acids. CDR3 DNA, as far as it was read: TGTGCCAGCAGTCCTCAAACAGGGGATGGC. Its protein product is CASSPQTGDG. The entire CDR3 is CASSPQTGDGYTF.

The covered CDR3 bases are TGTGCCAGTAGTATTTCCGGGGTGAACACTGAA. Translating gives CASSISGVNTE. The CDR3 as a whole reads CASSISGVNTEAFF. The chain combines TRBV19 with TRBJ1-1; D unresolved. The read terminates 3 residues before the CDR3 end, so the remaining end is supplied by the germline J gene. Trimming removed 3 bases from V and 0 bases from J, with 8 bases in between. Germline V lookup: CDR1 LNHDA, CDR2 SQIVND (reference sequence). CDR3 length equals 14 residues.